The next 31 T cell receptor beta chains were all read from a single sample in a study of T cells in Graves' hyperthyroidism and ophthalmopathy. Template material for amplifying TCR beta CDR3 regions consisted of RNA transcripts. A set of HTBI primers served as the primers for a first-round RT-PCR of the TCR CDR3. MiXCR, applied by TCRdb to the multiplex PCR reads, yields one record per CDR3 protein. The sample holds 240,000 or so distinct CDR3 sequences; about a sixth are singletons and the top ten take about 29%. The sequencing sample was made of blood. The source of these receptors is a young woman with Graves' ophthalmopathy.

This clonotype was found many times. This CDR3 reads CASSGQGLDQPQHF. CDR3 DNA: TGTGCCAGCAGTGGACAGGGGTTGGATCAGCCCCAGCATTTT. The chain recombines TRBV2 with TRBJ1-5; TRBD1 aligns across 8 bases. Germline CDR1 is SNHLY and CDR2 is FYNNEI. The V segment lost 4 bases and the J segment 5 bases; nucleotides outside the gene matches: 4. This CDR3 spans 14 amino acids. The full variable domain, rest sourced from reference TRBV2 and TRBJ1-5, is EPEVTQTPSHQVTQMGQEVILRCVPISNHLYFYWYRQILGQKVEFLVSFYNNEISEKSEIFDDQFSVERPDGSNFTLKIRSTKLEDSAMYFCASSGQGLDQPQHFGDGTRLSIL.

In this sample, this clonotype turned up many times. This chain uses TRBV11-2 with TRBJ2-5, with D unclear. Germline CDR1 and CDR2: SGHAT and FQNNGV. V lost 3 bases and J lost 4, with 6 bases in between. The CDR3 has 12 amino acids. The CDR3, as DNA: TGTGCCAGCAGCTTTACTGGAGAGACCCAGTACTTC. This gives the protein CASSFTGETQYF.

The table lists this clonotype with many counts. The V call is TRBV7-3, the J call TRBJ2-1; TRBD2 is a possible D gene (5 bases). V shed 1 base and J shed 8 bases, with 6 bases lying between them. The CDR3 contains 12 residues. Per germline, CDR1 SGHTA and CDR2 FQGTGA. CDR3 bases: TGTGCCAGCAGCTTAAATAGCGATGAGCAGTTCTTC. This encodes CASSLNSDEQFF. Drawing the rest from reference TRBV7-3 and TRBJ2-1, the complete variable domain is GAGVSQTPSNKVTEKGKYVELRCDPISGHTALYWYRQSLGQGPEFLIYFQGTGAADDSGLPNDRFFAVRPEGSVSTLKIQRTERGDSAVYLCASSLNSDEQFFGPGTRLTVL.

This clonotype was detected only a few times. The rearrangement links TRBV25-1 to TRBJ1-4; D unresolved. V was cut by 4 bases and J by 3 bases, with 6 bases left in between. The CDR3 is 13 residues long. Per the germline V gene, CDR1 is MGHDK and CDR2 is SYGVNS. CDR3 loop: CASSGGANEKLFF. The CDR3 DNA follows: TGTGCCAGCAGTGGAGGTGCTAATGAAAAACTGTTTTTT.

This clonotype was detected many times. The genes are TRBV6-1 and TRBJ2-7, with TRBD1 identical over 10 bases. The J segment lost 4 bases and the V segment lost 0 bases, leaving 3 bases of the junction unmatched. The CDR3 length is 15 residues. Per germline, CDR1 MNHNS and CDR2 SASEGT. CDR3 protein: CASSEAGTGVYEQYF. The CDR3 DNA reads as TGTGCCAGCAGTGAAGCCGGGACAGGGGTTTACGAGCAGTACTTC.

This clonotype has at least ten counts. CDR3 bases: TGCAGTGCTAGATCGGGGGGGCTTAACACCGGGGAGCTGTTTTTT. It yields the protein CSARSGGLNTGELFF. V and J are TRBV20-1 and TRBJ2-2; 8 bases line up with TRBD2. The germline V gene has CDR1 DFQATT and CDR2 SNEGSKA (reference sequence). CDR3 size: 15 residues. The V segment lost 2 bases and the J segment 2 bases; nucleotides outside the gene matches: 4.

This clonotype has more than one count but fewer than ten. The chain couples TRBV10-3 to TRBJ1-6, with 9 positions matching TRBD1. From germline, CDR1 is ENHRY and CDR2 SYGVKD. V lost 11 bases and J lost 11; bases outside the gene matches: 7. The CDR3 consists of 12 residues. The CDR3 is CAAGQGTPPLHF. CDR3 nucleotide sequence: TGTGCCGCCGGACAGGGGACGCCACCCCTCCACTTT.

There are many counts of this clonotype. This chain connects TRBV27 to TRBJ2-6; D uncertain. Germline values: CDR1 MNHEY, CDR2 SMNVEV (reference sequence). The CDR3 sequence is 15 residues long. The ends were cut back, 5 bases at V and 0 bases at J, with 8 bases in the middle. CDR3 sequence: CASSTFSSGANVLTF. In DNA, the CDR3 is TGTGCCAGCAGTACCTTTAGCTCTGGGGCCAACGTCCTGACTTTC.

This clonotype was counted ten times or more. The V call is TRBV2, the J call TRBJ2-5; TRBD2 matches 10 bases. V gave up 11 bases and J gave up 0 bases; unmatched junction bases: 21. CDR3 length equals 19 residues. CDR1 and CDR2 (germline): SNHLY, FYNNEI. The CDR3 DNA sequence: TGTGCCGCTGGGGGCGGGACTAGCGAGCCTACAACGTACCAAGAGACCCAGTACTTC. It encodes CAAGGGTSEPTTYQETQYF.

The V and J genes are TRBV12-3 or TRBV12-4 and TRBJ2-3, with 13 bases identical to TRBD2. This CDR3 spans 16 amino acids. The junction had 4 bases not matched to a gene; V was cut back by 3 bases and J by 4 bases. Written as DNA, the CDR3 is TGTGCCAGCAGTTTTAGGACTAGCGGGGGCTCAGATACGCAGTATTTT. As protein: CASSFRTSGGSDTQYF.

The CDR3 sequence: CASSPGTATEAFF. CDR3 DNA sequence: TGTGCCAGCAGCCCAGGGACGGCCACTGAAGCTTTCTTT. This sequence joins TRBV5-6 and TRBJ1-1, with a tentative D call TRBD1 (5 bases). The CDR3 has 13 amino acids. CDR1 SGHDT and CDR2 YYEEEE come from the germline V gene. The V gene lost 4 bases and the J gene lost 4 bases, with 11 bases spanning the gap.

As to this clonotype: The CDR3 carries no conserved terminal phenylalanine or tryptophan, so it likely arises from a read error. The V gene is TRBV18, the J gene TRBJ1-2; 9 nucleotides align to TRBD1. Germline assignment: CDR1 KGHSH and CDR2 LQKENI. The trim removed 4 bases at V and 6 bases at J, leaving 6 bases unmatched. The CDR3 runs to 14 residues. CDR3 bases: TGTGCCAGCTCACGCGACAGGGGGGCCGATGGCTACACCCTC. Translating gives CASSRDRGADGYTL.

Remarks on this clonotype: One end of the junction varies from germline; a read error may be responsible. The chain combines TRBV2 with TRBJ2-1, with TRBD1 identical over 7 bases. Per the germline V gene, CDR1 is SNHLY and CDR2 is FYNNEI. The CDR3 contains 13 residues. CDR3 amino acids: CTSSGGQAGEQFF. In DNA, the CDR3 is TGTACCAGCAGTGGCGGACAGGCAGGTGAGCAGTTCTTC.

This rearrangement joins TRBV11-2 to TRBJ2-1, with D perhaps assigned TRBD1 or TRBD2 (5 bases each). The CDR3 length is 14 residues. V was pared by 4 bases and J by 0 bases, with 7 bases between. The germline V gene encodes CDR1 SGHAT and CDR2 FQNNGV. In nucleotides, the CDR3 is TGTGCCAGCAGCTCGGGGCCCTCCTACAATGAGCAGTTCTTC. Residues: CASSSGPSYNEQFF.

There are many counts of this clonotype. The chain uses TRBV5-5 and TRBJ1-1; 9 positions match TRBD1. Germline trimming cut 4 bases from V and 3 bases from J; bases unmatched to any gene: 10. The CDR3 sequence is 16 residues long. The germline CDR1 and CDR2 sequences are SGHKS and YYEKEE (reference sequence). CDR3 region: CASSQGQGPRDTEAFF. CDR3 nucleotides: TGTGCCAGCAGCCAGGGACAGGGACCGAGGGACACTGAAGCTTTCTTT.

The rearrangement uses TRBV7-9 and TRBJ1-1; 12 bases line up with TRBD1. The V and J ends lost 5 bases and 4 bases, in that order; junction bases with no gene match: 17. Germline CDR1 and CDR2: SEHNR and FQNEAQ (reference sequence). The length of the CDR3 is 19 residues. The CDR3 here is CASSGGTGGEGFLGTEAFF. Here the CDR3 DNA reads TGTGCCAGCAGCGGCGGGACAGGGGGCGAAGGGTTCTTAGGCACTGAAGCTTTCTTT. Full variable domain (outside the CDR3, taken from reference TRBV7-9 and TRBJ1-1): DTGVSQNPRHKITKRGQNVTFRCDPISEHNRLYWYRQTLGQGPEFLTYFQNEAQLEKSRLLSDRFSAERPKGSFSTLEIQRTEQGDSAMYLCASSGGTGGEGFLGTEAFFGQGTRLTVV.

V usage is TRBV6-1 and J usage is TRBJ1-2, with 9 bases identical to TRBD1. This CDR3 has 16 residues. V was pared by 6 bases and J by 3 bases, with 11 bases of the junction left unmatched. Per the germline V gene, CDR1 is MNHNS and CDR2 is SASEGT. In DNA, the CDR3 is TGTGCCAGCAGCCTGTCACAAGGGACAGGGTACTATGGCTACACCTTC. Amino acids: CASSLSQGTGYYGYTF.

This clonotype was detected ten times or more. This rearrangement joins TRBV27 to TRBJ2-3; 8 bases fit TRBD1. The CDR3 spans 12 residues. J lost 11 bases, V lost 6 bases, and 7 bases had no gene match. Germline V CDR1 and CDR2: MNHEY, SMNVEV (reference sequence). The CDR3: CASRTIGTGQYF. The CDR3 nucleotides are TGTGCCAGCAGGACGATTGGGACAGGGCAGTATTTT.

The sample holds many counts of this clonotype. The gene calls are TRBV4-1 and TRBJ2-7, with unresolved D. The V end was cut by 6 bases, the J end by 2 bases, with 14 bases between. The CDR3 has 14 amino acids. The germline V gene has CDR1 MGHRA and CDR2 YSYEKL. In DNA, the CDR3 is TGCGCCAGCAGTGAGTGGGAAGGAACCTACGAGCAGTACTTC. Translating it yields CASSEWEGTYEQYF.

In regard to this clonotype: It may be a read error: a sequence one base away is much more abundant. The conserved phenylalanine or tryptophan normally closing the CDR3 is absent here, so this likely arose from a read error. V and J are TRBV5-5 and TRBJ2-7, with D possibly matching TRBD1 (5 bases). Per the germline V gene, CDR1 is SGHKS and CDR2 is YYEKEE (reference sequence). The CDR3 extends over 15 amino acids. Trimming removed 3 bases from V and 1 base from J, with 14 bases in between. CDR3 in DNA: TGTGCCAGCAGCTACAGGATAACGAGATCCTACGAGCAGTACTCC. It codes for CASSYRITRSYEQYS.

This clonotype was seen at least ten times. CDR3 protein: CASSLGGRLDEKLFF. DNA for the CDR3: TGTGCCAGCAGCTTAGGAGGGAGGCTGGATGAAAAACTGTTTTTT. The V call is TRBV7-8, the J call TRBJ1-4, with D unclear. Germline CDR1 is SGHVS and CDR2 is FQNEAQ. With 1 base removed from V and 6 bases from J, the gap between germline ends came to 12 bases. The CDR3 runs to 15 residues.

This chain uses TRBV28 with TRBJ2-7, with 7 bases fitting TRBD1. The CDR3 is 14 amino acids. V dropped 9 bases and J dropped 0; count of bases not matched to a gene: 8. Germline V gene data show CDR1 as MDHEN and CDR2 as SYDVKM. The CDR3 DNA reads TGTGCCAGTAGAGGGGGCTCAAGCTCCTACGAGCAGTACTTC. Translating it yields CASRGGSSSYEQYF.

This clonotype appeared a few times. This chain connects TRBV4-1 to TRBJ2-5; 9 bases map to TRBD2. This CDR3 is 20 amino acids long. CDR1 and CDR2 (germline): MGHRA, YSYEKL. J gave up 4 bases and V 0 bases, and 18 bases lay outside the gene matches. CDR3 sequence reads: CASSQEWVQGSGSSRETQYF. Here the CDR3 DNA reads TGCGCCAGCAGCCAAGAATGGGTTCAAGGTAGCGGGAGTTCTCGAGAGACCCAGTACTTC.

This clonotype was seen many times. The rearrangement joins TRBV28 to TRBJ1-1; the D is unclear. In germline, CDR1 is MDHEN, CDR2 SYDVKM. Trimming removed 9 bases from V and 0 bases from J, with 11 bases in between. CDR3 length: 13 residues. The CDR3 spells CASRTEMNTEAFF. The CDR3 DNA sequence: TGTGCCAGTCGGACGGAGATGAACACTGAAGCTTTCTTT.

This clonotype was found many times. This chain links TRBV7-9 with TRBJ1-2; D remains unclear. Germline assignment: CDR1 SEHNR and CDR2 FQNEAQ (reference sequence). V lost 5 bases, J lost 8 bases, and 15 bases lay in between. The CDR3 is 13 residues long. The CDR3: CASSPSGLDGYTF. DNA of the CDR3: TGTGCCAGCAGCCCTTCAGGTCTGGACGGCTACACCTTC.

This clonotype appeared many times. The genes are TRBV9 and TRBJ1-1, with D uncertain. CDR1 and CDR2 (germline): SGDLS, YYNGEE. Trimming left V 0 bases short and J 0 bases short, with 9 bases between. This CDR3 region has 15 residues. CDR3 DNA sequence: TGTGCCAGCAGCGTAGGGCTGGGCATGAACACTGAAGCTTTCTTT. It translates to CASSVGLGMNTEAFF.

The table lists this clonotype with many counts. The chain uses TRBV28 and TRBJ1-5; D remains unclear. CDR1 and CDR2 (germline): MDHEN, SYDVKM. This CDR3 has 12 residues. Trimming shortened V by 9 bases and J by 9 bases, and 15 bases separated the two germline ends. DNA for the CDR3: TGTGCCAGTACGACGGCCGGTTGGCCCCAGCATTTT. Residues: CASTTAGWPQHF.

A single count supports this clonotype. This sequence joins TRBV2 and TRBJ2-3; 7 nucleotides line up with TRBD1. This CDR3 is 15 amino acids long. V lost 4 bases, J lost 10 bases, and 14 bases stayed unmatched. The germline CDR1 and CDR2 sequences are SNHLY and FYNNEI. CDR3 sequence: CASSGQGPGELSQYF. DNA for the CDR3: TGTGCCAGCAGTGGACAGGGACCCGGGGAGCTGTCGCAGTATTTT.

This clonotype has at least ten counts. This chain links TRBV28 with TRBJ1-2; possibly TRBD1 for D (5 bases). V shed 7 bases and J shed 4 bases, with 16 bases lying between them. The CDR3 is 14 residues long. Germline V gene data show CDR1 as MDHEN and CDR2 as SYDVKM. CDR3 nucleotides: TGTGCCAGCAAAACAGGTTCCGCCGGCTATGGCTACACCTTC. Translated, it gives CASKTGSAGYGYTF.

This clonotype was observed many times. The CDR3 sequence is CASSLEVGYEQYF. The CDR3 region has the DNA TGTGCCAGCAGCTTAGAGGTCGGCTACGAGCAGTACTTC. The chain has TRBV7-6 and TRBJ2-7; D is unclear. Germline loops: CDR1 SGHVS, CDR2 FNYEAQ. The CDR3 runs 13 residues. V was trimmed by 1 base and J by 3 bases, leaving 7 bases between them.

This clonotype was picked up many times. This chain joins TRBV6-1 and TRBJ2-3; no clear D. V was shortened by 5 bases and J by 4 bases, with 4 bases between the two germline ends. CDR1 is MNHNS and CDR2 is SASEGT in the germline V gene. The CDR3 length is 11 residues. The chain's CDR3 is CASSLPDTQYF. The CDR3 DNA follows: TGTGCCAGCAGTTTACCAGATACGCAGTATTTT.